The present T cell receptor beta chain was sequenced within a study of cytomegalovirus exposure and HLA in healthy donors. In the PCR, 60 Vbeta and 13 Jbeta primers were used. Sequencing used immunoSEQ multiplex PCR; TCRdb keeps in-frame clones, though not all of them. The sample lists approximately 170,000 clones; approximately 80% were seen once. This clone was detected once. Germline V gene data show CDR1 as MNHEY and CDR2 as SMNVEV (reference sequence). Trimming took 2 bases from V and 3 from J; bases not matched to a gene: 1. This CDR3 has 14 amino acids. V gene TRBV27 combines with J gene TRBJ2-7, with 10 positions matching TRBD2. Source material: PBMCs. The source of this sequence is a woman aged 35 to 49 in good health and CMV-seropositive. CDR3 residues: CASSLQRGGYEQYF. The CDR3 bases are TGTGCCAGCAGTTTACAGCGGGGGGGCTACGAGCAGTACTTC.